A selection of T cell receptor beta chains follows, all from one sample in a study of T-cell reconstitution after alpha-beta-depleted transplantation in children. TCRdb fed the PCR reads into MiXCR, producing one record per CDR3 protein. This sample has 90,000 to 120,000 distinct CDR3 sequences, with 5.5% to 6.5% found just once. The material was PBMCs, mostly from graft donor cells, obtained 360 days after TCRalphabeta/CD19-depleted stem cell transplant. The receptors come from a male patient under 10 years old who had a stem cell transplant for acute lymphoblastic leukemia, so the T cells may come from the graft donor. CDR3s include the opening cysteine and the closing phenylalanine or tryptophan. Fields, in order: J gene, clone size, V gene, D gene, CDR3 protein, CDR3 DNA. A D gene is named only where the DNA matches it firmly. Only part of the rows carry a size: once, few, many, or a class if the clone is expanded.

>TRBJ2-7|-|TRBV7-8|TRBD1
CASSLPTTGPLSYEQYF
TGTGCCAGCAGCTTACCTACGACAGGGCCCCTCTCCTACGAGCAGTACTTC
>TRBJ1-2|-|TRBV9|-
CASSVAGQRFDYGYTF
TGTGCCAGCAGCGTAGCTGGACAGCGTTTTGACTATGGCTACACCTTC
>TRBJ1-1|few|TRBV20-1|-
CSARVGANTEAFF
TGCAGTGCTAGAGTGGGGGCGAACACTGAAGCTTTCTTT
>TRBJ2-1|-|TRBV6-2/TRBV6-3|TRBD2
CASSLTSGEQFF
TGTGCCAGCAGCTTGACTAGCGGGGAGCAGTTCTTC
>TRBJ1-2|few|TRBV13|TRBD1
CATSSGRGHGYTF
TGTGCCACCTCCTCGGGAAGGGGGCATGGCTACACCTTC
>TRBJ2-5|many|TRBV24-1|TRBD1
CATRGQEDQETQYF
TGTGCCACCAGAGGACAGGAGGACCAAGAGACCCAGTACTTC
>TRBJ2-7|-|TRBV9|TRBD1
CASSPTGQEQYF
TGTGCCAGCAGCCCGACAGGGCAGGAGCAGTACTTC
>TRBJ2-7|many|TRBV5-1|TRBD1
CASSPGTAYEQYF
TGTGCCAGCAGTCCCGGGACAGCCTACGAGCAGTACTTC
>TRBJ1-2|-|TRBV6-4|-
CASSDSRRKGYTF
TGTGCCAGCAGTGACTCGAGGAGAAAAGGCTACACCTTC
>TRBJ2-7|-|TRBV11-2|-
CASSPERWGYEQYF
TGTGCCAGCAGCCCTGAAAGGTGGGGCTACGAGCAGTACTTC
>TRBJ2-3|-|TRBV6-5|-
CASSSWATSTDTQYF
TGTGCCAGCAGTTCCTGGGCGACTAGCACAGATACGCAGTATTTT
>TRBJ2-5|many|TRBV9|TRBD1
CASSVAGRGQWETQYF
TGTGCCAGCAGCGTAGCTGGAAGGGGGCAATGGGAGACCCAGTACTTC
>TRBJ2-1|few|TRBV6-2/TRBV6-3|TRBD2
CASSLSGGFDEQFF
TGTGCCAGCAGCCTTAGCGGGGGGTTCGATGAGCAGTTCTTC
>TRBJ2-3|-|TRBV7-9|TRBD2
CASSHGTSGRGTDTQYF
TGTGCCAGCAGCCACGGGACTAGCGGTCGAGGTACAGATACGCAGTATTTT
>TRBJ1-2|many|TRBV9|-
CASSERGGGGYTF
TGTGCCAGCAGCGAGAGAGGGGGAGGCGGCTACACCTTC
>TRBJ2-7|-|TRBV11-1|-
CASSFSGASYEQYF
TGTGCCAGCAGCTTTTCCGGGGCATCCTACGAGCAGTACTTC
>TRBJ1-4|-|TRBV7-3|-
CASSLGPRETNEKLFF
TGTGCCAGCAGCTTGGGACCCAGGGAAACTAATGAAAAACTGTTTTTT
>TRBJ1-5|-|TRBV7-8|-
CASSPLSAGYNQPQHF
TGTGCCAGCAGCCCCCTCAGTGCGGGTTACAATCAGCCCCAGCATTTT
>TRBJ2-3|few|TRBV27|-
CASSLNSDSTDTQYF
TGTGCCAGCAGTTTAAACTCGGATAGCACAGATACGCAGTATTTT
>TRBJ2-4|-|TRBV20-1|-
CSASTTGAKNIQYF
TGCAGTGCTTCCACTACCGGAGCCAAAAACATTCAGTACTTC
>TRBJ2-5|few|TRBV9|TRBD1
CASSVALDRASQETQYF
TGTGCCAGCAGCGTAGCTCTCGACAGGGCGAGCCAAGAGACCCAGTACTTC
>TRBJ1-5|many|TRBV10-3|-
CAISEGPFSNQPQHF
TGTGCCATCAGTGAGGGCCCTTTTAGCAATCAGCCCCAGCATTTT
>TRBJ1-2|-|TRBV7-2|-
CASSLPLSDGNYGYTF
TGTGCCAGCAGCTTACCGCTTAGCGACGGGAACTATGGCTACACCTTC
>TRBJ2-2|-|TRBV28|TRBD2
CASTRTSGTGELFF
TGTGCCAGCACCCGGACTAGCGGGACCGGGGAGCTGTTTTTT
>TRBJ2-5|many|TRBV15|-
CATSRDQTARTQYF
TGTGCCACCAGCAGAGATCAGACCGCTCGGACCCAGTACTTC
>TRBJ2-5|few|TRBV20-1|TRBD1
CSARDVGQGPRGLETQYF
TGCAGTGCTAGAGATGTGGGACAGGGGCCGAGAGGGTTGGAGACCCAGTACTTC
>TRBJ2-7|-|TRBV5-1|TRBD2
CASSLTTGWERGIYEQYF
TGCGCCAGCAGCTTGACGACCGGGTGGGAGCGGGGAATCTACGAGCAGTACTTC
>TRBJ1-2|-|TRBV6-2/TRBV6-3|TRBD1
CASSQPALGTAFNYGYTF
TGTGCCAGCAGCCAACCGGCCTTAGGGACAGCTTTCAACTATGGCTACACCTTC
>TRBJ2-2|few|TRBV25-1|TRBD1
CASSAIAGTANTGELFF
TGTGCCAGCAGTGCGATCGCCGGGACAGCGAACACCGGGGAGCTGTTTTTT
>TRBJ1-4|few|TRBV14|-
CASNLHPSEKLFF
TGTGCCAGCAATTTACATCCCTCGGAAAAACTGTTTTTT
>TRBJ2-1|many|TRBV7-9|TRBD2
CASSLEKRGYNEQFF
TGTGCCAGCAGCTTAGAGAAGCGGGGCTACAATGAGCAGTTCTTC
>TRBJ2-7|-|TRBV6-1|-
CASSAGDTLLYEQYF
TGTGCCAGCAGTGCGGGGGACACTCTCCTCTACGAGCAGTACTTC
>TRBJ2-1|-|TRBV27|TRBD2
CASSLSGNYYNEQFF
TGTGCCAGCAGCCTAAGCGGGAATTATTACAATGAGCAGTTCTTC
>TRBJ2-2|few|TRBV6-2/TRBV6-3|TRBD2
CASIPGRTSGRNTGELFF
TGTGCCAGCATCCCCGGTCGGACTAGCGGGAGGAACACCGGGGAGCTGTTTTTT
>TRBJ1-5|many|TRBV12-3/TRBV12-4|-
CASSGQGYSNQPQHF
TGTGCCAGCAGTGGGCAGGGGTATAGCAATCAGCCCCAGCATTTT
>TRBJ1-1|many|TRBV5-1|-
CASSLYMNTEAFF
TGCGCCAGCAGCTTGTACATGAACACTGAAGCTTTCTTT
>TRBJ2-2|few|TRBV28|-
CASSFLRPGTGELFF
TGTGCCAGCAGTTTTCTAAGACCGGGGACCGGGGAGCTGTTTTTT
>TRBJ2-6|many|TRBV28|TRBD1
CASSFWTGTAGANVLTF
TGTGCCAGCAGTTTTTGGACAGGGACAGCTGGGGCCAACGTCCTGACTTTC
>TRBJ2-5|many|TRBV7-9|TRBD2
CASSYPTSGRAMETQYF
TGTGCCAGCAGCTACCCGACTAGCGGGAGGGCCATGGAGACCCAGTACTTC
>TRBJ1-2|many|TRBV3-1|-
CASSLAEGYGYTF
TGTGCCAGCAGCCTCGCGGAGGGTTATGGCTACACCTTC
>TRBJ2-4|many|TRBV25-1|-
CASSGSRPGEKNIQYF
TGTGCCAGCAGCGGGAGTCGGCCCGGAGAAAAAAACATTCAGTACTTC